This T cell receptor (beta chain) stems from a study of blood T cell repertoires in COVID-19 (dated by TCRdb to about 2020). For the study in its entirety: The collaborator samples originated in the United States, Italy and Spain and spanned the acute and convalescent phases of COVID-19. The prospective study material was composed of cDNA or gDNA derived from T cells, B-cell-depleted T cells, or PBMCs. The dataset comprised deeply sampled blood TCRbeta repertoires from subjects exposed to, actively infected with, or recovered from COVID-19. A freely available public database, intended as a resource for researchers studying the immune response to SARS-CoV-2, is where the repertoires were released. The samples were drawn from the first 160 participants of the ongoing ImmuneRACE study and from 1,254 subjects provided by 6 global collaborators. The sample metadata nearly always contained a de-identified subject ID, COVID-19 status, age in years and sex. HLA class I and class II types, where available, came from metadata supplied by the sample provider rather than from assay-based typing. The research as a whole found: The quantity of clinical and demographic metadata differed by source and by participant and was supplied without curation.

Participants in the prospective study were aged roughly 18 to 100 years, lived in 20 to 25 United States geographic areas, and enrolled through a virtual design. In the prospective study, participants were assigned to cohorts based on the clinical history participants reported in a screening survey and a study questionnaire. ImmuneRACE Cohort 3 recovered participants were defined by two consecutive negative NP/OP PCR tests, healthcare professional clearance, or symptom resolution. Mobile phlebotomists in the prospective study collected whole blood, serum and a nasopharyngeal or oropharyngeal swab from every participant. Participants in the prospective study had the option to provide additional blood draws and questionnaires over a roughly 2-month period. Blood samples from the prospective study were shipped frozen or at room temperature prior to DNA extraction. Unmatched junction bases come to 15, with V trimmed by 8 bases and J by 10 bases. Based on the germline V gene (reference sequence), the CDR1 and CDR2 sequences are LNHDA and SQIVND. Counted from cysteine to phenylalanine, this CDR3 has 14 amino acids. The CDR3 DNA has 42 bases and is translated from base 1.

TCRbeta CDR3 regions were amplified from genomic DNA using the immunoSEQ Assay, a bias-controlled multiplex PCR. As for the authors' bioinformatics: The number of nucleated cells in each sample was estimated by amplification of reference gene primers within the assay. To quantify the absolute abundance of each unique TCRbeta CDR3 rearrangement, sequence reads were collapsed and filtered. For each sample, productive Simpson clonality was calculated as the square root of Simpson's diversity index over productive rearrangements. The table was pulled from immuneACCESS by TCRdb, which kept in-frame rearrangements only. Such tables lose some clones; where checked, under half of the loss comes from unresolved V genes, and the rest has no known cause. D and trimming were read from the DNA, whereas the V and J calls and clone size are those reported in that table. This sample has fewer than 300,000 clones in its table, and roughly 88% of those were observed once. The ten largest make up more than 4% of the sample.

With respect to this clone: Its antigen remains undetermined. The sample holds no much larger clone one base away, and base qualities are not on file.

Sequencing used PBMCs or T cells enriched from blood (not recorded which). This TCR was sampled from a woman aged 30 to 39 who had recovered from COVID-19. The sequence links TRBV19 to TRBJ1-1; a stretch of 8 junction bases matches TRBD1. The CDR3 protein sequence reads: CASSTLDRVLGAFF. The nucleotide sequence is TGTGCCAGTTCCACCTTGGACAGGGTCTTGGGAGCTTTCTTT.